The rows below give T cell receptor beta chains drawn from one sample of a study of response to subunit inactivated influenza vaccine. TCRdb processed the RT-PCR reads anew with MiXCR; each CDR3 protein has one entry. In the table there are 280,000 or so distinct CDR3 sequences, just over 20% of which are singletons. Specimen: PBMCs from blood, collected 21 months after vaccination. The receptors were gathered from a man in his fifties or sixties who received an inactivated influenza vaccine. CDR3s include the opening cysteine and the closing phenylalanine or tryptophan. A D gene is named only where the DNA matches it firmly. The size field is filled for only some rows; it gives once, few, many or a size class.

V: TRBV3-1
J: TRBJ2-7
size: .
D: .
DNA: TGTGCCAGCAGCCAAGGCCCGCATCGCTACGAGCAGTACTTC
CDR3: CASSQGPHRYEQYF

V: TRBV20-1
J: TRBJ1-5
size: .
D: .
DNA: TGCAGTGCTAGAGAGGTGGGCTTTGGCAATCAGCCCCAGCATTTT
CDR3: CSAREVGFGNQPQHF

V: TRBV11-1
J: TRBJ2-5
size: few
D: TRBD2
DNA: TGTGCCAGCAGCTTACTAGCGGGAGTAACAGAGACCCAGTACTTC
CDR3: CASSLLAGVTETQYF

V: TRBV27
J: TRBJ2-2
size: many
D: TRBD2
DNA: TGTGCCAGCAGTTTATACCTACCGGGACTAGCGGGAACCAATACTAACACCGGGGAGCTGTTTTTT
CDR3: CASSLYLPGLAGTNTNTGELFF

V: TRBV7-9
J: TRBJ2-7
size: .
D: .
DNA: TGTGCCAGCAGCTTATCCGGCGGGCAGTACTTC
CDR3: CASSLSGGQYF

V: TRBV10-3
J: TRBJ2-7
size: many
D: TRBD1
DNA: TGTGCCATCAGTGACTCGACAGGGTTAGTCAACGAGCAGTACTTC
CDR3: CAISDSTGLVNEQYF

V: TRBV4-2
J: TRBJ1-4
size: .
D: TRBD1
DNA: TGTGCCAGCAGCCATGTGGGGACAGCCATAACTAATGAAAAACTGTTTTTT
CDR3: CASSHVGTAITNEKLFF

V: TRBV28
J: TRBJ2-4
size: .
D: TRBD2
DNA: TGTGCCAGCAGTTTCCTAGCGGGGGAACTAGCCAAAAACATTCAGTACTTC
CDR3: CASSFLAGELAKNIQYF

V: TRBV5-1
J: TRBJ1-4
size: many
D: .
DNA: TGCGCCAGCAGCTTGGCCGGGCCCGAGAATAATGAAAAACTGTTTTTT
CDR3: CASSLAGPENNEKLFF

V: TRBV5-1
J: TRBJ2-1
size: many
D: .
DNA: TGCGCCAGCAGCTCGGACAGAAACAATGAGCAGTTCTTC
CDR3: CASSSDRNNEQFF

V: TRBV7-9
J: TRBJ2-5
size: .
D: TRBD1
DNA: TGTGCCAGCAGCTTAGCAGGACAGGGGATAGAGACCCAGTACTTC
CDR3: CASSLAGQGIETQYF

V: TRBV7-2
J: TRBJ2-5
size: .
D: .
DNA: TGTGCCAGCAGCTCCCTAGCGCACCAAGAGACCCAGTACTTC
CDR3: CASSSLAHQETQYF

V: TRBV2
J: TRBJ1-5
size: many
D: .
DNA: TGTGCCAGCAGCCGAGAGGATCAGCCCCAGCATTTT
CDR3: CASSREDQPQHF

V: TRBV16
J: TRBJ1-1
size: .
D: .
DNA: TGTGCCAGCAGCCAGGATTACAGGGCGGTGAACACTGAAGCTTTCTTT
CDR3: CASSQDYRAVNTEAFF

V: TRBV7-9
J: TRBJ1-6
size: few
D: .
DNA: TGTGCCAGCAGCTTACAAGGGAGCACCCTCCACTTT
CDR3: CASSLQGSTLHF

V: TRBV6-2/TRBV6-3
J: TRBJ1-3
size: .
D: .
DNA: TGTGCCAGCGCCATTCAGGGTGGAAACACCATATATTTT
CDR3: CASAIQGGNTIYF

V: TRBV6-2/TRBV6-3
J: TRBJ2-7
size: .
D: TRBD2
DNA: TGTGCCAGCAGCCGACCGGGACTAGCGGGAGCCTACGAGCAGTACTTC
CDR3: CASSRPGLAGAYEQYF

V: TRBV25-1
J: TRBJ1-4
size: .
D: .
DNA: TGTGCCAGCAGCTTTCCGTCGCGGGGAGGACCTAATGAAAAACTGTTTTTT
CDR3: CASSFPSRGGPNEKLFF

V: TRBV20-1
J: TRBJ1-2
size: many
D: .
DNA: TGCAGTGCTAGAAGTTATGGCTACACCTTC
CDR3: CSARSYGYTF

V: TRBV30
J: TRBJ2-1
size: .
D: .
DNA: TGTGCCTGGAGTAGAGTATACAATGAGCAGTTCTTC
CDR3: CAWSRVYNEQFF

V: TRBV24-1
J: TRBJ2-6
size: .
D: .
DNA: TGTGCCACCAGCGACAGGACCTCTGGGGCCAACGTCCTGACTTTC
CDR3: CATSDRTSGANVLTF

V: TRBV6-1
J: TRBJ1-1
size: many
D: TRBD1
DNA: TGTGCCAGCAGCGGACAGGTCGGGGGGAACACTGAAGCTTTCTTT
CDR3: CASSGQVGGNTEAFF

V: TRBV5-1
J: TRBJ2-7
size: .
D: TRBD2
DNA: TGCGCCAGCAGCTCATTAGCGGGGGTCACCTACGAGCAGTACTTC
CDR3: CASSSLAGVTYEQYF

V: TRBV12-3/TRBV12-4
J: TRBJ2-7
size: few
D: .
DNA: TGTGCCAGCAGCCACACCGGGACCCGATTCTACGAGCAGTACTTC
CDR3: CASSHTGTRFYEQYF

V: TRBV4-3
J: TRBJ1-6
size: many
D: TRBD1
DNA: TGCGCCAGCAGACAGGATGCAGGGGGTTATTCACCCCTCCACTTT
CDR3: CASRQDAGGYSPLHF

V: TRBV4-3
J: TRBJ1-5
size: few
D: .
DNA: TGCGCCAGCAGCCAAGATTTCCTTGGGGGGTATAATCAGCCCCAGCATTTT
CDR3: CASSQDFLGGYNQPQHF

V: TRBV4-1
J: TRBJ1-2
size: few
D: .
DNA: TGCGCCAGCAGCCAAGAGGCGACTGTTAACTATGGCTACACCTTC
CDR3: CASSQEATVNYGYTF

V: TRBV20-1
J: TRBJ1-5
size: few
D: .
DNA: TGCAGTGCTAGAGAGACGGGGCCGAACAATCAGCCCCAGCATTTT
CDR3: CSARETGPNNQPQHF

V: TRBV20-1
J: TRBJ1-3
size: few
D: .
DNA: TGCAGTGCTAGAGATCCGCAGGCTGGAAACACCATATATTTT
CDR3: CSARDPQAGNTIYF

V: TRBV7-8
J: TRBJ1-1
size: many
D: .
DNA: TGTGCCAGCAGCTTAGTTATGAAGCGTGAAGCTTTCTTT
CDR3: CASSLVMKREAFF

V: TRBV30
J: TRBJ2-7
size: .
D: .
DNA: TGTGCCTGGAGTGTACTGGGGCACTACGAGCAGTACTTC
CDR3: CAWSVLGHYEQYF

V: TRBV20-1
J: TRBJ2-1
size: many
D: TRBD2
DNA: TGCAGTGCTAGAGACCGAAAGGCGTGGCTAGCGGGAGCGATGGCCCACCGCTACAATGAGCAGTTCTTC
CDR3: CSARDRKAWLAGAMAHRYNEQFF

V: TRBV10-3
J: TRBJ2-1
size: .
D: TRBD1
DNA: TGTGCCATCAGGTCAGGGGGCGCGGACCGTGGCTCCTACAATGAGCAGTTCTTC
CDR3: CAIRSGGADRGSYNEQFF

V: TRBV4-1
J: TRBJ2-1
size: .
D: TRBD1
DNA: TGCGCCAGCAGCCAAGATCAGGGGGATGAGCAGTTCTTC
CDR3: CASSQDQGDEQFF

V: TRBV9
J: TRBJ2-2
size: few
D: TRBD2
DNA: TGTGCCAGCAGCGTAACAGCGGGAGGGCCTCGGGCCGGGGAGCTGTTTTTT
CDR3: CASSVTAGGPRAGELFF

V: TRBV11-2
J: TRBJ1-4
size: many
D: .
DNA: TGTGCCAGCAGCTTCTCCCCGTACTCCCGGAGGGAAAAACTGTTTTTT
CDR3: CASSFSPYSRREKLFF

V: TRBV12-3/TRBV12-4
J: TRBJ2-1
size: .
D: TRBD1
DNA: TGTGCCAGCAGGCCAAGACAGGGGGCCTACAATGAGCAGTTCTTC
CDR3: CASRPRQGAYNEQFF

V: TRBV5-6
J: TRBJ2-5
size: .
D: TRBD1
DNA: TGTGCCAGCAGCGGGACAGGCGGAAAAGAGACCCAGTACTTC
CDR3: CASSGTGGKETQYF

V: TRBV20-1
J: TRBJ2-5
size: few
D: .
DNA: TGCAGTGCTGGTCGGACTGTTAAAGAGACCCAGTACTTC
CDR3: CSAGRTVKETQYF

V: TRBV29-1
J: TRBJ2-1
size: .
D: .
DNA: TGCAGCGTTGAGCGGGGAAATGAGCAGTTCTTC
CDR3: CSVERGNEQFF

V: TRBV6-1
J: TRBJ1-5
size: few
D: TRBD1
DNA: TGTGCCAGTACTTCAGGGGGCGGTGGCAATCAGCCCCAGCATTTT
CDR3: CASTSGGGGNQPQHF

V: TRBV11-1
J: TRBJ2-1
size: .
D: TRBD2
DNA: TGTGCCAGCAGCCGAAGGGCCTACCTAGCGGGAGTACGGAATGAGCAGTTCTTC
CDR3: CASSRRAYLAGVRNEQFF

V: TRBV15
J: TRBJ1-2
size: .
D: .
DNA: TGTGCCACCAGCTTAAGACGGGGGCAGTCTAACTATGGCTACACCTTC
CDR3: CATSLRRGQSNYGYTF

V: TRBV11-3
J: TRBJ2-1
size: .
D: .
DNA: TGTGCCAGCAGCTTAGTGGGGACCGCGCCCGAGCAGTTCTTC
CDR3: CASSLVGTAPEQFF

V: TRBV25-1
J: TRBJ1-2
size: few
D: .
DNA: TGTGCCAGCAGTGAATCTTACTTCGGGGGCTACACCTTC
CDR3: CASSESYFGGYTF

V: TRBV5-1
J: TRBJ1-2
size: .
D: TRBD1
DNA: TGCGCCAGCAGCCCGGGGTACCGGGACAGTGCGGTCGGCTACACCTTC
CDR3: CASSPGYRDSAVGYTF

V: TRBV4-2
J: TRBJ2-2
size: .
D: TRBD2
DNA: TGTGCCAGCAGCCAAGGAACTAGCGGCACCGGGGAGCTGTTTTTT
CDR3: CASSQGTSGTGELFF

V: TRBV12-3/TRBV12-4
J: TRBJ2-7
size: .
D: .
DNA: TGTGCCAGCAGTTCATACCGGGACCCCTCCTACGAGCAGTACTTC
CDR3: CASSSYRDPSYEQYF

V: TRBV4-3
J: TRBJ1-4
size: few
D: .
DNA: TGCGCCAGCAGCCAAGATTTCCGCGGGTCCTTTGAAAAACTGTTTTTT
CDR3: CASSQDFRGSFEKLFF

V: TRBV5-6
J: TRBJ1-2
size: few
D: TRBD1
DNA: TGTGCCAGCAGCTCGCGGACAGGGAGAACCTATGGCTACACCTTC
CDR3: CASSSRTGRTYGYTF

V: TRBV5-6
J: TRBJ1-1
size: many
D: .
DNA: TGTGCCAGCAGGACCCGGGCCTCTGAAGCTTTCTTT
CDR3: CASRTRASEAFF